This record concerns one TCR beta chain sequence. The antigen is undetermined. This sample stems from a study of beta chain features in type 1 diabetes. About the research overall: Patients shared similar age, gender and cell yields with healthy donors. There were about 110,000,000 sorted cells examined across all samples. General observations from the study: A pattern of fewer insertions and more deletions at VDJ junctions was seen in type 1 diabetes patients.

The sequenced template was cDNA made from the entire isolated RNA. TCRdb's copy holds only in-frame clones and misses some; the assay was immunoSEQ multiplex PCR. The data contain about 180,000 clones, about 13% of them singletons. Sorting based on CD45RO/CCR7/CD25/CD127/CD95/CD27 separated CD4+ naive, central memory, regulatory and stem cell-like memory cells. The CDR3 consists of 16 residues. Germline values: CDR1 SNHLY, CDR2 FYNNEI. The junction had 4 bases not matched to a gene; V was cut back by 5 bases and J by 3 bases. Sample: central memory CD4+ T cells from blood. The rearrangement joins TRBV2 to TRBJ2-2; 12 bases fit TRBD1. The TCR sequence derives from a woman in her late teens or twenties in good health. In DNA, the CDR3 is TGTGCCAGCAGTCTGGGACAGGGGGCCCACACCGGGGAGCTGTTTTTT. Its translation: CASSLGQGAHTGELFF.